What follows is one T cell receptor beta chain and its context. What it binds is not known. The data originate from a study of vaccination and CD4 T cells after COVID-19. CDR3 length: 15 amino acids. Germline values: CDR1 MDHEN, CDR2 SYDVKM. Trimming left V 3 bases short and J 2 bases short, with 12 bases between. Sequencing of cultured CD4+ T cell DNA used the Oncomine TCR Beta short-read assay. Each CDR3 protein is one row after TCRdb ran MiXCR on the PCR reads. The table has roughly 2,700 distinct CDR3 sequences, roughly 30% seen once; the top ten hold around 64%. Treatment in this sample: 10-day PBMC culture with coronavirus spike peptide pools or control peptides (ViraFEST assay).

This chain connects TRBV28 to TRBJ2-3, with D tentatively TRBD1 (5 bases). Sequencing used CD4+ T cells from blood, cultured in vitro, obtained after SARS-CoV-2 vaccination. This TCR was recovered from a human donor who had recovered from COVID-19. CDR3 sequence: CASSLQARATDTQYF. CDR3 in DNA: TGTGCCAGCAGTTTGCAGGCCAGGGCCACAGATACGCAGTATTTT. Supplemented by reference TRBV28 and TRBJ2-3, the full variable domain reads DVKVTQSSRYLVKRTGEKVFLECVQDMDHENMFWYRQDPGLGLRLIYFSYDVKMKEKGDIPEGYSVSREKKERFSLILESASTNQTSMYLCASSLQARATDTQYFGPGTRLTVL.